These T cell receptor beta chains were read from a single sample in a study of technical replicates of blood from several donors. Produced via immunoSEQ multiplex PCR; TCRdb's table is partial and in-frame only. The table lists 60,000 to 65,000 clones, approximately 92% of them singletons. Sequencing used PBMCs. The receptors derive from a human donor in good health. Some clones in this sample may be carry-over from other donors' samples. CDR3s leave out the opening cysteine and the closing phenylalanine or tryptophan. The order of the fields is D gene, V gene, J gene, CDR3 protein. D genes are given only for firm matches.

>TRBD1|TRBV13|TRBJ2-7
ASRQTGQGYGEQY
>TRBD1|TRBV2|TRBJ1-2
ASSGGGNGYT
>-|TRBV4-3|TRBJ1-1
ASSQESRRGEAF
>TRBD1|TRBV19|TRBJ1-1
ASSSLGTVHTEAF
>TRBD1|TRBV30|TRBJ1-5
AWSANRGREPQH
>-|TRBV25-1|TRBJ2-6
ASSDPEGSGANILT
>-|TRBV4-1|TRBJ1-2
ASSHPPGGLHYGYT
>-|TRBV11-2|TRBJ2-7
ASSLEQGGQY
>-|TRBV4-1|TRBJ1-1
ASSTRQAMNTEAF
>TRBD1|TRBV7-2|TRBJ2-2
ASSPRTGGTGELF
>TRBD2|TRBV5-1|TRBJ2-2
ASSWGTSGNTGELF
>TRBD2|TRBV7-2|TRBJ2-1
ASSRGRLAGEVNEQF
>TRBD2|TRBV11-1|TRBJ2-1
ASSRVSGVNNEQF
>TRBD2|TRBV29-1|TRBJ2-4
SVSGGALAKNIQY
>TRBD2|TRBV9|TRBJ2-1
ASSVRATSGYNEQF
>-|TRBV5-1|TRBJ1-5
ASSLSGGNQPQH
>TRBD2|TRBV2|TRBJ2-2
ASIGLAGANTGELF